This T cell receptor (beta chain) emerged from a study of blood T cell repertoires in COVID-19. Sequencing used immunoSEQ multiplex PCR; TCRdb keeps in-frame clones, though not all of them. The sample has about 250,000 clones, 75% to 90% seen once. Germline V gene sequence: CDR1 LGHDT, CDR2 YNNKEL (reference sequence). V shed 1 base and J shed 4 bases, with 10 bases lying between them. This CDR3 spans 14 amino acids. Sequencing used peripheral blood. The sequence was obtained from a middle-aged man with acute or convalescent COVID-19. The rearrangement links TRBV3-1 (or the pseudogene TRBV3-2) to TRBJ1-1; a weak D match, TRBD1 (5 bases). As DNA, the CDR3 is TGTGCCAGCAGCCAAGTGGACAAAGCCACTGAAGCTTTCTTT. Residues: CASSQVDKATEAFF.